The T cell receptor (beta chain) described here comes from a study of blood T cell repertoires in COVID-19. As for the study in general: COVID-19 samples, acute and convalescent, were from the United States, Italy and Spain.

Enrolment of Seattle patients took place during active infection, and they were followed longitudinally. Authors' methods: Estimated nucleated cell counts came from reference gene primer amplification. The assay was immunoSEQ multiplex PCR, and TCRdb's table has in-frame clones only and misses some. Clonal size and the V and J genes are those of that table, whereas D and trimming came from the DNA. Counted here are 350,000 or so clones, approximately 89% occurring once; the ten biggest clones make up 3.9%. CDR1 and CDR2 (germline): LNHDA, SQIVND (reference sequence). CDR3 length: 13 amino acids. V trimming: 4 bases; J trimming: 9 bases; junction bases outside the gene matches: 6.

This clonotype was sampled from an older woman with COVID-19, enrolled during active disease. This rearrangement joins TRBV19 to TRBJ1-2; 9 positions match TRBD1. The specimen was peripheral blood. The DNA for the CDR3 is TGTGCCAGTAGTACCGGGACAGGGAGGCGCTACACCTTC. This sequence encodes CASSTGTGRRYTF.